A selection of T cell receptor beta chains follows, all from one sample in a study of CD8 T cells in Susac syndrome. TCRdb passed the immunoSEQ multiplex PCR reads through MiXCR, listing each CDR3 protein once. The sample yields about 210,000 distinct CDR3 sequences, 95% seen once. Sequencing was carried out using CD4+ T cells from PBMCs. These receptors came from a human donor with multiple sclerosis. CDR3s include the opening cysteine and the closing phenylalanine or tryptophan. The order of the fields is J gene, V gene, D gene, clone size, CDR3 DNA, CDR3 protein. The D gene is left open where the match is weak. Some rows have no size entry. The others give once, few or many, or a class for an expanded clone.

>TRBJ2-1|TRBV7-8|TRBD2|.
TGTGCCAGCAGCCCCCAAAGCGGGAGGCCCTCCGATGAGCAGTTCTTC
CASSPQSGRPSDEQFF
>TRBJ1-1|TRBV7-2|.|.
TGTGCCAGCAGCTTGGTGAGGACTGAAGCTTTCTTT
CASSLVRTEAFF
>TRBJ1-3|TRBV29-1|.|once
TGCAGCGTTGTAGTTGGAAACACCATATATTTT
CSVVVGNTIYF
>TRBJ2-3|TRBV24-1|.|.
TGTGCCACCAGTGATTCCCAGAGCACAGATACGCAGTATTTT
CATSDSQSTDTQYF
>TRBJ2-2|TRBV12-5|.|.
TGTGCTAGTGGTTTGGTGTCTCAAGGGGAGCTGTTTTTT
CASGLVSQGELFF
>TRBJ2-7|TRBV3-1|.|.
TGTGCCAGCAGTCAAGAGTTGGCGGGGTCCTACGAGCAGTACTTC
CASSQELAGSYEQYF
>TRBJ2-3|TRBV3-1|.|.
TGTGCCAGCAGCCAGCACACAGATACGCAGTATTTT
CASSQHTDTQYF
>TRBJ2-1|TRBV7-2|TRBD2|.
TGTGCCAGCAGACTGGGACTAGCGGGGAGTAGTTACCACAATGAGCAGTTCTTC
CASRLGLAGSSYHNEQFF
>TRBJ2-7|TRBV4-2|.|.
TGTGCCAGCAGCCAAGGAGGAGCCGGCGAGCAGTACTTC
CASSQGGAGEQYF
>TRBJ2-2|TRBV29-1|TRBD1|.
TGCAGCGCCAGGACAGGAGAAATCACCGGGGAGCTGTTTTTT
CSARTGEITGELFF
>TRBJ2-2|TRBV7-6|.|.
TGTGCCAGCAGCTTAGACATTTTTGGCAGCATGGGAACCGGGGAGCTGTTTTTT
CASSLDIFGSMGTGELFF
>TRBJ1-5|TRBV25-1|.|.
TGTGCCAGCAGTTCCCAGGGTTCGCAGCCCCAGCATTTT
CASSSQGSQPQHF
>TRBJ1-1|TRBV18|.|.
TGTGCCAGCTCACCCCAGGTGAACACTGAAGCTTTCTTT
CASSPQVNTEAFF
>TRBJ1-2|TRBV7-9|.|.
TGTGCCAGCAGCCACGACAGTTCGTATGGCTACACCTTC
CASSHDSSYGYTF
>TRBJ1-2|TRBV20-1|.|.
TGCAGTGCTAGAGTGGGACAAATCTATGGCTACACCTTC
CSARVGQIYGYTF
>TRBJ1-2|TRBV11-2|TRBD1|.
TGTGCCAGCAGCTTAGAGGACAGGGGTGGCTACACCTTC
CASSLEDRGGYTF
>TRBJ2-3|TRBV9|TRBD2|.
TGTGCCAGCAGCGTGGAACCGGGACTAGCGGGGGTAGATACGCAGTATTTT
CASSVEPGLAGVDTQYF
>TRBJ2-2|TRBV7-2|.|.
TGTGCCAGCAGCCTCGACGGCCTAGGGGGCACCGGGGAGCTGTTTTTT
CASSLDGLGGTGELFF
>TRBJ1-5|TRBV9|.|.
TGTGCCAGCAGCGTAGACACAGGGCCCAATCAGCCCCAGCATTTT
CASSVDTGPNQPQHF
>TRBJ1-1|TRBV29-1|.|.
TGCAGCGCTGGACAGCCGAACACTGAAGCTTTCTTT
CSAGQPNTEAFF
>TRBJ2-1|TRBV5-5|TRBD2|.
TGTGCCAGCAGCAGGGGACTAGCGGGGAACTACAATGAGCAGTTCTTC
CASSRGLAGNYNEQFF
>TRBJ2-1|TRBV14|TRBD2|.
TGTGCCAGCAGCCAAGCCCGTCTAGCGGGAGGAGGATATGAGCAGTTCTTC
CASSQARLAGGGYEQFF
>TRBJ1-5|TRBV6-1|TRBD1|once
TGTGCCAGCAGCCCCGGGACAGGGGATGGGTTAAGCAATCAGCCCCAGCATTTT
CASSPGTGDGLSNQPQHF
>TRBJ2-3|TRBV5-1|.|.
TGCGCCAGCAGCTTGGCGGACAGTCTAGGCACAGATACGCAGTATTTT
CASSLADSLGTDTQYF
>TRBJ2-2|TRBV3-1|.|.
TGTGCCAGCAGCCAAGATTCGCGGGGCGTGAGCACCGGGGAGCTGTTTTTT
CASSQDSRGVSTGELFF
>TRBJ2-1|TRBV4-2|TRBD2|.
TGTGCCAGCAGCCAGGCACAGACTAGCAGGAAATACAATGAGCAGTTCTTC
CASSQAQTSRKYNEQFF
>TRBJ2-7|TRBV14|.|.
TGTGCCAGCAGCCAAGGTCGGTACCAGCAGTACTTC
CASSQGRYQQYF
>TRBJ1-2|TRBV4-1|.|few
TGCGCCAGCAGCCAAGATGGTCCTTATGGCTACACCTTC
CASSQDGPYGYTF
>TRBJ2-7|TRBV4-1|TRBD1|.
TGCGCCAGCAGCCAAGGAGCACAGGGGGCAGGTTACGAGCAGTACTTC
CASSQGAQGAGYEQYF
>TRBJ2-5|TRBV18|.|.
TGTGCCAGCTCACCCACGGGACTCTCGTACCAAGAGACCCAGTACTTC
CASSPTGLSYQETQYF
>TRBJ1-1|TRBV30|.|.
TGTGCCTGGAGGGGCCTACCTAGGACTGGGGAAGCTTTCTTT
CAWRGLPRTGEAFF
>TRBJ2-7|TRBV28|.|.
TGTGCCAGCAGTTCCCCCCTAGGTTCCAACGAGCAGTACTTC
CASSSPLGSNEQYF
>TRBJ2-5|TRBV5-4|.|.
TGTGCCAGTCTACTTCACGGGGGCGCAGGACCCCAGTACTTC
CASLLHGGAGPQYF
>TRBJ1-4|TRBV28|TRBD1|.
TGTGCCAGCAGCTCACAAAGACAGGGCGGTGAAAAACTGTTTTTT
CASSSQRQGGEKLFF
>TRBJ2-1|TRBV5-4|TRBD2|.
TGTGCCAGCAGCTTGGCCGGAGGGACTAGCTGGGCGAATGAGCAGTTCTTC
CASSLAGGTSWANEQFF
>TRBJ2-7|TRBV3-1|.|.
TGTGCCAGCAGCCGAGAGCCGGCTTACTACGAGCAGTACTTC
CASSREPAYYEQYF
>TRBJ1-2|TRBV28|.|.
TGTGCCAGCAGTTTGGAAATTAGGGGGGGATACGGCTACACCTTC
CASSLEIRGGYGYTF
>TRBJ2-7|TRBV11-1|.|.
TGTGCCAGCAGCTTACTCGGGGGAGTCGAGCAGTACTTC
CASSLLGGVEQYF
>TRBJ2-1|TRBV20-1|.|.
TGCAGTGCTGAGGCCGCCAATGAGCAGTTCTTC
CSAEAANEQFF
>TRBJ2-3|TRBV4-2|.|.
TGTGCCAGCAGCCATGCCCCGGGAGCCCGGGCAGATACGCAGTATTTT
CASSHAPGARADTQYF
>TRBJ2-1|TRBV7-2|TRBD1|.
TGTGCCAGCAGCTTAGCCCGGGACAGCGCTTCCTACAATGAGCAGTTCTTC
CASSLARDSASYNEQFF
>TRBJ2-5|TRBV29-1|.|.
TGCAGCGCCGGAGGAGGGCCCGAGACCCAGTACTTC
CSAGGGPETQYF
>TRBJ2-1|TRBV27|.|.
TGTGCCAGCAGACAGGGACAAACCAGACACAATGAGCAGTTCTTC
CASRQGQTRHNEQFF